The rows below give T cell receptor beta chains drawn from one sample of a study of blood T cell repertoires in COVID-19. Generated by immunoSEQ multiplex PCR, the TCRdb table keeps only in-frame clones and is missing some. This table holds around 260,000 clones, 86% found once. What was sequenced was peripheral blood. These receptor sequences come from a woman aged 25 to 39 with active or convalescent COVID-19. CDR3s include the opening cysteine and the closing phenylalanine or tryptophan. D genes are given only for firm matches. The size entry is marked missing in some rows and otherwise reads once, few, many or a size class.

TRBJ1-2 | TRBD1 | TRBV29-1 | NA | TGCAGCGTACCAGGGGGAGGTGGCTATGGCTACACCTTC | CSVPGGGGYGYTF
TRBJ2-1 | NA | TRBV11-2 | NA | TGTGCCAGCTCCCTTCACGGTAATGAGCAGTTCTTC | CASSLHGNEQFF
TRBJ1-1 | NA | TRBV18 | NA | TGTGCCAGCTCACCTAGGCAAACAGGCGAAGCTTTCTTT | CASSPRQTGEAFF
TRBJ1-1 | NA | TRBV28 | NA | TGTGCCAGCAGTTTATTTGGGGGCGCGGGCACTGAAGCTTTCTTT | CASSLFGGAGTEAFF
TRBJ2-3 | NA | TRBV24-1 | NA | TGTGCCACCTCTAGTAGGAGGGCGACCACAGATACGCAGTATTTT | CATSSRRATTDTQYF
TRBJ1-3 | TRBD1 | TRBV5-1 | few | TGCGCCAGCAGCTCGGACAGGGGTTTGTTTGGAAACACCATATATTTT | CASSSDRGLFGNTIYF
TRBJ2-1 | NA | TRBV4-1 | NA | TGCGCCAGCAGCCAAGAGTCGGTGGACAATGAGCAGTTCTTC | CASSQESVDNEQFF
TRBJ2-7 | NA | TRBV10-3 | NA | TGTGCCATCAGTGAGCCGGGGTGGGAGCAGTACTTC | CAISEPGWEQYF
TRBJ2-7 | TRBD2 | TRBV19 | NA | TGTGCCAGTAGTATACACCCACCTAGACTAGCGGGGGAGGAGAACGAGCAGTACTTC | CASSIHPPRLAGEENEQYF
TRBJ2-5 | TRBD2 | TRBV2 | NA | TGTGCCAGCAAGCGGGGGGGAGGAGAGACCCAGTACTTC | CASKRGGGETQYF
TRBJ1-6 | TRBD1 | TRBV19 | NA | TGTGCCAGTAGTTCATTACCGGGACAGGGGTATAATTCACCCCTCCACTTT | CASSSLPGQGYNSPLHF
TRBJ2-3 | TRBD2 | TRBV12-5 | NA | TGTGCTAGTGCCTTGGGCGCGGGGGGGGCTGCAGATACGCAGTATTTT | CASALGAGGAADTQYF
TRBJ1-1 | NA | TRBV6-5 | NA | TGTGCCAGCAGTTACAACAGGGTGAACACTGAAGCTTTCTTT | CASSYNRVNTEAFF
TRBJ1-3 | NA | TRBV5-4 | NA | TGTGCCAGCAGCCAAGGACTCCTCTCTGGAAACACCATATATTTT | CASSQGLLSGNTIYF
TRBJ1-5 | NA | TRBV6-2/TRBV6-3 | NA | TGTGCCAGCAGCCACGTGGGAGGTGGATATAGCAATCAGCCCCAGCATTTT | CASSHVGGGYSNQPQHF
TRBJ2-5 | TRBD2 | TRBV5-1 | NA | TGCGCCAGCAGCCTGGGACTAGCGGGGGGGCGAGAGACCCAGTACTTC | CASSLGLAGGRETQYF
TRBJ2-5 | TRBD2 | TRBV9 | NA | TGTGCCAGCAACCCGGGAGGCGGGGAGACCCAGTACTTC | CASNPGGGETQYF
TRBJ1-1 | NA | TRBV6-5 | NA | TGTGCCAGCAGTAACGACAGGAAGAACACTGAAGCTTTCTTT | CASSNDRKNTEAFF
TRBJ1-2 | NA | TRBV4-1 | NA | TGCGCCAGCAGCCGAGAATCAGAGGCTGGGTATGGCTACACCTTC | CASSRESEAGYGYTF
TRBJ1-2 | NA | TRBV7-2 | NA | TGTGCCAGCAGCTTTAGCATTACAAACTATGGCTACACCTTC | CASSFSITNYGYTF
TRBJ2-7 | TRBD2 | TRBV15 | NA | TGTGCCACCAGCAGAGCGGGACAGCGGGGGGACGAGCAGTACTTC | CATSRAGQRGDEQYF
TRBJ2-3 | NA | TRBV6-6 | NA | TGTGCCAGCAGTTCTACCAACACAGATACGCAGTATTTT | CASSSTNTDTQYF
TRBJ1-3 | NA | TRBV10-3 | NA | TGTGCCTCTCTTGGGCGAGTCTCTGGAAACACCATATATTTT | CASLGRVSGNTIYF
TRBJ1-4 | NA | TRBV10-3 | once | TGTGCCATCAGTGAGCCCTTATATGAAAAACTGTTTTTT | CAISEPLYEKLFF
TRBJ1-5 | NA | TRBV6-1 | NA | TGTGCCAGCAGTGACGGGGTTAACAATCAGCCCCAGCATTTT | CASSDGVNNQPQHF
TRBJ1-2 | NA | TRBV7-2 | NA | TGTGCCAGCAGCTCCGATGGGGGGGGCTACACCTTC | CASSSDGGGYTF